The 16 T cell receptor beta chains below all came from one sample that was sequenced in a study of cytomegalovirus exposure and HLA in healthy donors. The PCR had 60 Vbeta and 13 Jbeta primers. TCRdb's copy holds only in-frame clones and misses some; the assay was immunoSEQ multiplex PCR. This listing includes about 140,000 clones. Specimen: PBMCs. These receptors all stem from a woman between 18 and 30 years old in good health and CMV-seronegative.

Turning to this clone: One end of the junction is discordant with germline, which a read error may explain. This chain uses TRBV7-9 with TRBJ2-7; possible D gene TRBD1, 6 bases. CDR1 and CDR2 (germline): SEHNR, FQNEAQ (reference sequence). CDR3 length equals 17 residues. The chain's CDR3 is CACSFKQGNLLPYEQYF. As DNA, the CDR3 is TGTGCCTGCAGCTTCAAACAGGGAAACCTACTCCCCTACGAGCAGTACTTC.

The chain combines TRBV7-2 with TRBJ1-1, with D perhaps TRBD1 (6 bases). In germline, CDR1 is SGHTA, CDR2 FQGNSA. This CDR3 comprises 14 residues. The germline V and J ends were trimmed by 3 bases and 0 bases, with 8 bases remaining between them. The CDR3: CASSFRGLNTEAFF. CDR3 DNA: TGTGCCAGCAGCTTCAGGGGCCTGAACACTGAAGCTTTCTTT.

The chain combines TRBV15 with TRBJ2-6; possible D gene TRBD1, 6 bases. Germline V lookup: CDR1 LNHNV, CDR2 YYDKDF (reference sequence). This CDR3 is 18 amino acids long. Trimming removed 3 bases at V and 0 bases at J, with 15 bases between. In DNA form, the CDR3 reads TGTGCCACCAGCAGGGCCGGGACAACAATCTCTGGGGCCAACGTCCTGACTTTC. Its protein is CATSRAGTTISGANVLTF.

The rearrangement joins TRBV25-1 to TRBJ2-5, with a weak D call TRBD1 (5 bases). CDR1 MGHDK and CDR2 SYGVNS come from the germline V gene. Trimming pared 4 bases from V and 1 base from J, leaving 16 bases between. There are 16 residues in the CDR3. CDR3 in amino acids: CASSAPIRRGQETQYF. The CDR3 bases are TGTGCCAGCAGTGCACCGATTCGAAGGGGCCAAGAGACCCAGTACTTC.

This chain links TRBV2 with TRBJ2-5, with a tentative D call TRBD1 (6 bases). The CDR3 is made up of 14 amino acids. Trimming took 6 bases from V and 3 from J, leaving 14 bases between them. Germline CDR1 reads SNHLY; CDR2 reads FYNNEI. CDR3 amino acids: CASSRYRVEETQYF. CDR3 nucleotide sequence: TGTGCCAGCAGCCGTTACAGGGTAGAAGAGACCCAGTACTTC.

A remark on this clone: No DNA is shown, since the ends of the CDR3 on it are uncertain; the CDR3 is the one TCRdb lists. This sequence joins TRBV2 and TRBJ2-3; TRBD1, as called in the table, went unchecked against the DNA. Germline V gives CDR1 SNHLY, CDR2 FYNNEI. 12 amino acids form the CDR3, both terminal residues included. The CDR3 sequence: CASSEWGQGISF.

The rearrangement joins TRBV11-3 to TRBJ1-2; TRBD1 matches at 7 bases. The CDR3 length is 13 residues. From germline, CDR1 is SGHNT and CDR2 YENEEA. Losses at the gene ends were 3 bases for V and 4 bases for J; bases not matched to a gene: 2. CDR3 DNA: TGTGCCAGCAGCTTCGACAGGGCCTATGGCTACACCTTC. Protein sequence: CASSFDRAYGYTF.

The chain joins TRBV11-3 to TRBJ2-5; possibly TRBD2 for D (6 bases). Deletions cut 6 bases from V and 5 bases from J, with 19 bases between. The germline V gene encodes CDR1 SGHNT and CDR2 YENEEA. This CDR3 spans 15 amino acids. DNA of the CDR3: TGTGCCAGCAGACCCACCCGTGAACGGGAGGAGACCCAGTACTTC. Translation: CASRPTREREETQYF.

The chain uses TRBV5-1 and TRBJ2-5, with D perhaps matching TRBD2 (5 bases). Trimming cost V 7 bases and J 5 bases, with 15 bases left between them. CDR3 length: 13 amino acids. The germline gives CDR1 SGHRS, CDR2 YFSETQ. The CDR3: CASQVSPGETQYF. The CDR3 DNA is TGCGCCAGCCAAGTCTCACCGGGGGAGACCCAGTACTTC.

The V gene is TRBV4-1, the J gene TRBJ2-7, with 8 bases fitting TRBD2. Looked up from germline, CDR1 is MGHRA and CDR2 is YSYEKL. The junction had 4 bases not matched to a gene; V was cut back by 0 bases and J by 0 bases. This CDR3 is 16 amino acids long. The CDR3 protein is CASSQDWAGGSYEQYF. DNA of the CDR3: TGCGCCAGCAGCCAAGATTGGGCGGGGGGCTCCTACGAGCAGTACTTC.

The CDR3 coding sequence is TGTGCTAGTGCCCGACAGGCTCAGCAGCCCCAGCATTTT. This gives the protein CASARQAQQPQHF. The chain couples TRBV12-5 to TRBJ1-5, with D perhaps matching TRBD1 (6 bases). Trimming took 7 bases from V and 7 from J, leaving 14 bases between them. The CDR3 sequence is 13 residues long. The V gene's germline CDR1 is LGHNT and CDR2 FRNRAP.

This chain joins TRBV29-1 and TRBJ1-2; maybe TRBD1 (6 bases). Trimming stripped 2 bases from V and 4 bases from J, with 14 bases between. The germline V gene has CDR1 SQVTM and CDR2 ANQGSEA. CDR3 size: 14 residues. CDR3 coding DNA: TGCAGCGTTGAATTCTGGGGGCTTACCTATGGCTACACCTTC. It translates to CSVEFWGLTYGYTF.

CDR3 region: CASSMNSGRADTQYF. The CDR3 DNA reads TGTGCCAGTAGTATGAATAGCGGGAGGGCAGATACGCAGTATTTT. This chain links TRBV19 with TRBJ2-3; 11 bases are shared with TRBD2. V gave up 3 bases and J gave up 4 bases; unmatched junction bases: 3. Germline CDR1 and CDR2: LNHDA and SQIVND (reference sequence). The CDR3 has 15 residues.

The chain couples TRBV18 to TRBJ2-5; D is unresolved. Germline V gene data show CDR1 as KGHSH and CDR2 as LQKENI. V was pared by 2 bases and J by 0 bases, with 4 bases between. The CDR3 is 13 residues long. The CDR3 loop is CASSPTNQETQYF. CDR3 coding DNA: TGTGCCAGCTCACCAACAAACCAAGAGACCCAGTACTTC.

The CDR3: CASSHYQTGNGELFF. CDR3 DNA: TGCGCCAGCAGCCATTACCAGACAGGGAACGGGGAGCTGTTTTTT. The V gene is TRBV4-1, the J gene TRBJ2-2, with TRBD1 matching over 7 bases. Trimming took 3 bases from V and 7 from J; bases not matched to a gene: 8. The germline V gene has CDR1 MGHRA and CDR2 YSYEKL. This CDR3 is 15 amino acids long.

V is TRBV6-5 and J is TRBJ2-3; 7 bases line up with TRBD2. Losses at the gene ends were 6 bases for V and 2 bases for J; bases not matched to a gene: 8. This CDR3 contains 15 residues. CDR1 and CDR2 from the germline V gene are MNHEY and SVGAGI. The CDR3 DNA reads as TGTGCCAGCAGCCCTCCTGGACTAGACACAGATACGCAGTATTTT. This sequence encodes CASSPPGLDTDTQYF.